These T cell receptor beta chains were read from a single sample in a study of CD8 T cells in Susac syndrome. TCRdb independently ran MiXCR on the immunoSEQ multiplex PCR reads; one entry per CDR3 protein. The repertoire has about 200,000 distinct CDR3 sequences, under 95% of them found once; the top ten carry approximately 0.098%. The specimen was CD4+ T cells from PBMCs. These receptors were collected from a human donor in good health. Each CDR3 is given with its conserved first and last residue. The D gene is left open where the match is weak. Not every row has a clone size; where given, it reads once, few, many or a size class.

CDR3 | DNA | J | length | D | V | size
CASSLRPDTQYF | TGTGCCAGTAGTCTCCGGCCAGATACGCAGTATTTT | TRBJ2-3 | 12 | NA | TRBV19 | NA
CASRGNFPNYGYTF | TGTGCCAGTAGGGGGAACTTTCCGAACTATGGCTACACCTTC | TRBJ1-2 | 14 | NA | TRBV19 | NA
CASSSRDRFYGYTF | TGTGCCAGCAGTTCCCGGGACAGGTTCTATGGCTACACCTTC | TRBJ1-2 | 14 | TRBD1 | TRBV27 | NA
CASSPPGSGYGYTF | TGTGCCAGCTCACCACCGGGATCCGGGTATGGCTACACCTTC | TRBJ1-2 | 14 | NA | TRBV18 | NA
CASSLVSTKDQPQHF | TGTGCCAGCAGCTTAGTATCTACAAAGGATCAGCCCCAGCATTTT | TRBJ1-5 | 15 | NA | TRBV7-2 | NA
CAISDFKDEKLFF | TGTGCCATCAGTGATTTTAAAGACGAAAAACTGTTTTTT | TRBJ1-4 | 13 | NA | TRBV10-3 | NA
CASRTTRGFQETQYF | TGTGCCAGCAGGACCACTCGGGGGTTCCAAGAGACCCAGTACTTC | TRBJ2-5 | 15 | NA | TRBV7-8 | once
CASTVGGPNYGYTF | TGTGCCAGTACCGTGGGCGGTCCTAACTATGGCTACACCTTC | TRBJ1-2 | 14 | NA | TRBV19 | NA
CAWNKDKIYNEQFF | TGTGCCTGGAACAAGGACAAAATCTACAATGAGCAGTTCTTC | TRBJ2-1 | 14 | NA | TRBV30 | NA
CATQSPMEKLFF | TGTGCCACACAGTCCCCTATGGAAAAACTGTTTTTT | TRBJ1-4 | 12 | NA | TRBV15 | NA
CASSLLRTGNYGYTF | TGTGCCAGCAGCTTACTAAGGACAGGGAACTATGGCTACACCTTC | TRBJ1-2 | 15 | TRBD1 | TRBV7-9 | NA
CASSSGGTQPNTEAFF | TGTGCCAGCAGCTCGGGGGGCACCCAACCGAACACTGAAGCTTTCTTT | TRBJ1-1 | 16 | NA | TRBV11-2 | NA
CASSLEGGGKGYEQYF | TGCGCCAGCAGCTTGGAAGGTGGCGGTAAGGGCTACGAGCAGTACTTC | TRBJ2-7 | 16 | NA | TRBV5-1 | few
CASSSLGRGTQYF | TGTGCCAGTAGTAGCTTGGGACGAGGTACGCAGTATTTT | TRBJ2-3 | 13 | NA | TRBV19 | NA
CASSRETQYF | TGTGCCAGCTCGAGAGAGACCCAGTACTTC | TRBJ2-5 | 10 | NA | TRBV3-1 | NA
CASSAAGDVQETQYF | TGTGCCAGTAGTGCCGCAGGGGACGTCCAAGAGACCCAGTACTTC | TRBJ2-5 | 15 | NA | TRBV19 | NA
CASSSTGTSGAPHF | TGTGCCAGCAGTTCGACCGGGACTAGCGGGGCTCCCCACTTC | TRBJ2-7 | 14 | TRBD2 | TRBV7-2 | NA
CASSQDLAAQETQYF | TGTGCCAGCAGCCAAGATCTAGCGGCCCAAGAGACCCAGTACTTC | TRBJ2-5 | 15 | TRBD2 | TRBV14 | NA
CATSRGRNSGNTIYF | TGTGCCACCAGCAGAGGACGGAACTCTGGAAACACCATATATTTT | TRBJ1-3 | 15 | NA | TRBV15 | NA
CASSGVSGGKATQYF | TGTGCCAGCAGCGGGGTTTCGGGGGGGAAGGCGACCCAGTACTTC | TRBJ2-5 | 15 | TRBD2 | TRBV7-9 | NA
CSAPTRGTTDTQYF | TGCAGTGCCCCAACGAGGGGGACCACAGATACGCAGTATTTT | TRBJ2-3 | 14 | NA | TRBV20-1 | few
CSVEGGQSSYNEQFF | TGCAGCGTTGAAGGAGGGCAGAGCTCCTACAATGAGCAGTTCTTC | TRBJ2-1 | 15 | NA | TRBV29-1 | NA
CASSLGRTGARSGNTIYF | TGTGCCAGCAGTCTCGGCCGGACAGGGGCGAGGTCTGGAAACACCATATATTTT | TRBJ1-3 | 18 | TRBD1 | TRBV28 | NA
CSADDLREQFF | TGCAGTGCCGACGACCTGAGGGAGCAGTTCTTC | TRBJ2-1 | 11 | NA | TRBV20-1 | NA
CAIRTGGETQYF | TGTGCCATCAGGACAGGAGGGGAGACCCAGTACTTC | TRBJ2-5 | 12 | NA | TRBV10-3 | NA
CASSLWTSGDTDTQYF | TGTGCCAGCAGTCTCTGGACTAGCGGGGACACAGATACGCAGTATTTT | TRBJ2-3 | 16 | TRBD2 | TRBV28 | once
CASSQVRDRPAFF | TGTGCCAGCAGCCAAGTAAGGGACAGGCCAGCTTTCTTT | TRBJ1-1 | 13 | TRBD1 | TRBV3-1 | NA
CASSLAGGTFGYTF | TGTGCCAGCAGCTTAGCGGGGGGCACTTTCGGCTACACCTTC | TRBJ1-2 | 14 | NA | TRBV11-2 | NA
CASSTITGGGNQPQHF | TGTGCCAGCAGCACGATTACGGGGGGCGGCAATCAGCCCCAGCATTTT | TRBJ1-5 | 16 | NA | TRBV7-9 | NA
CASSVGGYEKTQYF | TGTGCCAGCAGCGTAGGCGGGTATGAAAAGACCCAGTACTTC | TRBJ2-5 | 14 | NA | TRBV9 | NA
CASSLDRQGNGYTF | TGTGCCAGCAGCTTAGACAGGCAGGGGAATGGCTACACCTTC | TRBJ1-2 | 14 | NA | TRBV7-2 | NA
CASSPAAGVNEQFF | TGTGCCAGCAGCCCCGCGGCGGGGGTTAATGAGCAGTTCTTC | TRBJ2-1 | 14 | TRBD2 | TRBV7-2 | NA
CASSLGRGPQETQYF | TGTGCTAGCAGCTTAGGCCGTGGTCCCCAAGAGACCCAGTACTTC | TRBJ2-5 | 15 | NA | TRBV7-7 | few
CASSESQGSNQPQHF | TGTGCCAGCAGTGAATCGCAGGGCAGCAATCAGCCCCAGCATTTT | TRBJ1-5 | 15 | NA | TRBV6-1 | NA
CLGRRGTEAFF | TGCCTAGGTCGACGCGGCACTGAAGCTTTCTTT | TRBJ1-1 | 11 | NA | TRBV30 | NA
CASSQVGVKNIQYF | TGTGCCAGCAGTCAAGTGGGGGTCAAAAACATTCAGTACTTC | TRBJ2-4 | 14 | NA | TRBV7-2 | NA
CASSKAAGETF | TGTGCCAGCAGCAAAGCGGCCGGAGAAACCTTC | TRBJ1-2 | 11 | NA | TRBV21-1 | NA
CASSREGTANTGELFF | TGCGCCAGCAGCCGTGAGGGGACAGCGAACACCGGGGAGCTGTTTTTT | TRBJ2-2 | 16 | TRBD1 | TRBV5-1 | NA